This T cell receptor beta chain was recorded in a study of tumor and adjacent non-tumor tissue in lung cancer. Turning to the study itself: There were some 11 adenocarcinoma, a couple of squamous cell carcinoma and 1 small cell lung cancer cases. The patients, roughly 10 men and 5 women, were roughly 30 to 85 with stage I to III disease. Each sample yielded some 4 million productive TCRbeta reads on average.

Three rounds of nested PCR, following a modified ARM-PCR protocol, produced the TCRbeta library. TCRdb used MiXCR to reprocess the multiplex PCR reads, holding one entry per CDR3 protein. The table shows more than 45,000 distinct CDR3 sequences, with about 70% occurring only once. This sample's RNA came from whole unsorted tissue. Distant lung tissue was collected more than 3 cm away from the tumor edge. Chemotherapy-naive patients with new lung cancer underwent thoracic surgery in China, August–late 2014. About this clonotype: This may arise from a read error, as a much more abundant clone is one base away.

Germline V gene lookup returns CDR1 DFQATT and CDR2 SNEGSKA (reference sequence). CDR3 size: 14 residues. Sequencing was done on a sample of distant non-tumor lung tissue. The chain is built from TRBV20-1 and TRBJ1-1; the D gene is possibly TRBD1 (6 bases). The clonotype comes from an older woman with non-small cell lung cancer. The CDR3 DNA is TGCAGTGCTAGAGGGGGAAGGGGGAACACTGAAGTTTTCTTT. Amino acids: CSARGGRGNTEVFF.